What follows is one T cell receptor beta chain and its context. Indicated time point: 2014-2015 season, 7 days after vaccination. The data derive from a study of follicular helper T cells after annual influenza vaccination. Sequencing was performed with immunoSEQ multiplex PCR; in TCRdb, only in-frame clones are kept and a portion is missing. The sample lists about 16,000 clones; about four fifths were seen once. This CDR3 comprises 14 residues. The V gene end was trimmed by 0 bases and the J gene end by 7 bases; junction bases not matched to a gene: 5. Per germline, CDR1 MNHNS and CDR2 SASEGT. V usage is TRBV6-1 and J usage is TRBJ2-7, with 8 bases matching TRBD1. This TCR was recovered from an adult who received the influenza vaccine. The material sequenced was CXCR5+ CD38- circulating T follicular helper cells from blood, taken 7 days after influenza vaccination. Described subset: circulating Tfh, non-naive CD4+CXCR5+PD-1+ (ICOS+CD38+ or ICOS-CD38-). Here the CDR3 reads CASSEADRVREQYF. The CDR3 nucleotides are TGTGCCAGCAGTGAAGCGGACAGGGTGAGAGAGCAGTACTTC.